A single sample gave rise to the 17 T cell receptor beta chains below, sequenced in a study of T cell changes during pregnancy in multiple sclerosis. Sequencing used immunoSEQ multiplex PCR; TCRdb keeps in-frame clones, though not all of them. The sample lists about 42,000 clones, 91% seen once, with just under 0.5% in the top ten. The specimen comprised CD4+ T cells from peripheral blood mononuclear cells, sampled in the second trimester of pregnancy. Source of these receptors: a female donor in good health, enrolled as a control in a pregnancy study.

The rearrangement joins TRBV4-3 to TRBJ1-1; no clear D. The CDR3 length is 13 residues. The V gene's germline CDR1 is LGHNA and CDR2 YSLEER. Deletions cut 0 bases from V and 11 bases from J, with 13 bases between. The CDR3 DNA reads as TGCGCCAGCAGCCAAGATGGGAGAGGGAAGGCTTTCTTT. As protein: CASSQDGRGKAFF.

This chain connects TRBV6-5 to TRBJ2-7; 8 nucleotides agree with TRBD1. V lost 2 bases to trimming and J lost 5 bases; unmatched junction nucleotides: 8. The CDR3 runs to 15 residues. Germline CDR1 reads MNHEY; CDR2 reads SVGAGI. CDR3 in amino acids: CASSYRAGGLDEQYF. In nucleotides, the CDR3 is TGTGCCAGCAGTTACAGGGCAGGGGGCCTTGACGAGCAGTACTTC.

J is TRBJ2-1 and V is TRBV6-5; 10 bases are a match to TRBD2. The CDR3 spans 16 residues. V lost 2 bases and J lost 8; bases outside the gene matches: 9. The germline gives CDR1 MNHEY, CDR2 SVGAGI. The CDR3 sequence: CASSYTPSGSAYEQFF. DNA for the CDR3: TGTGCCAGCAGTTACACGCCTAGCGGGAGCGCGTATGAGCAGTTCTTC.

In nucleotides, the CDR3 is TGTGCCAGCAGCTTAGCAAGGAGCGGGGGTTCCTACAATGAGCAGTTCTTC. Translating it yields CASSLARSGGSYNEQFF. The genes are TRBV7-9 and TRBJ2-1, with 8 bases identical to TRBD2. The CDR3 loop spans 17 amino acids. CDR1 is SEHNR and CDR2 is FQNEAQ in the germline V gene (reference sequence). V lost 0 bases to trimming and J lost 1 base; unmatched junction nucleotides: 5.

This clone was seen a handful of times. CDR3: CSVRQGTDQPQHF. CDR3 DNA: TGCAGCGTCAGACAGGGGACGGATCAGCCCCAGCATTTT. The genes are TRBV29-1 and TRBJ1-5, with 8 bases fitting TRBD1. The J segment lost 5 bases and the V segment lost 6 bases, leaving 6 bases of the junction unmatched. Germline V gives CDR1 SQVTM, CDR2 ANQGSEA. CDR3 length: 13 residues.

CDR3 protein: CASSPGDPYEQYF. The DNA for the CDR3 is TGTGCCAGCAGTCCGGGAGATCCCTACGAGCAGTACTTC. The chain has TRBV28 and TRBJ2-7; D may be TRBD2 (6 bases). V was shortened by 5 bases and J by 2 bases, with 10 bases between the two germline ends. The CDR3 totals 13 residues. Germline assignment: CDR1 MDHEN and CDR2 SYDVKM.

The CDR3 nucleotides read TGTGCCAGCAGCGTAACCCCTGACAGGTACAATGAGCAGTTCTTC. It codes for CASSVTPDRYNEQFF. This chain joins TRBV9 and TRBJ2-1, with D possibly matching TRBD1 (6 bases). CDR3 size: 15 residues. The germline V and J ends were trimmed by 1 base and 4 bases, with 12 bases remaining between them. Germline V gene data show CDR1 as SGDLS and CDR2 as YYNGEE. The full variable domain, its missing parts supplied by reference TRBV9 and TRBJ2-1, is DSGVTQTPKHLITATGQRVTLRCSPRSGDLSVYWYQQSLDQGLQFLIQYYNGEERAKGNILERFSAQQFPDLHSELNLSSLELGDSALYFCASSVTPDRYNEQFFGPGTRLTVL.

The chain links TRBV5-1 to TRBJ2-5; D is possibly TRBD1 (6 bases). The CDR3 covers 12 residues. V shed 6 bases and J shed 9 bases, with 15 bases lying between them. Germline CDR1 is SGHRS and CDR2 is YFSETQ. The CDR3 DNA follows: TGCGCCAGCAACCCTCAACAGGGTTCCCAGTACTTC. Amino acid sequence: CASNPQQGSQYF.

The CDR3: CASSSAGTRQFF. The CDR3 DNA is TGTGCCAGCAGCTCGGCCGGGACTAGGCAGTTCTTC. The chain recombines TRBV7-9 with TRBJ2-1; 8 nucleotides match TRBD2. Germline CDR1 reads SEHNR; CDR2 reads FQNEAQ (reference sequence). There are 12 residues in the CDR3. The V segment lost 4 bases and the J segment 12 bases; nucleotides outside the gene matches: 5.

The genes are TRBV4-1 and TRBJ2-5; 10 nucleotides agree with TRBD2. The CDR3 length is 15 residues. CDR1 and CDR2 (germline): MGHRA, YSYEKL. Losses at the gene ends were 4 bases for V and 2 bases for J; bases not matched to a gene: 4. CDR3 sequence (DNA): TGCGCCAGCAGCCTCTTAGCGGGGGGACAAGAGACCCAGTACTTC. Translation gives CASSLLAGGQETQYF.

The chain joins TRBV19 to TRBJ1-5; 7 nucleotides match TRBD1. The germline V gene encodes CDR1 LNHDA and CDR2 SQIVND (reference sequence). The CDR3 extends over 17 amino acids. The trim removed 1 base at V and 2 bases at J, leaving 8 bases unmatched. The CDR3 DNA reads as TGTGCCAGTAGTATAGGAGCTTTCGGACAGGGCAATCAGCCCCAGCATTTT. Amino acids: CASSIGAFGQGNQPQHF. Filled out from reference TRBV19 and TRBJ1-5, the complete variable domain reads DGGITQSPKYLFRKEGQNVTLSCEQNLNHDAMYWYRQDPGQGLRLIYYSQIVNDFQKGDIAEGYSVSREKKESFPLTVTSAQKNPTAFYLCASSIGAFGQGNQPQHFGDGTRLSIL.

The chain links TRBV7-3 to TRBJ2-1; unclear D gene. CDR3 length: 13 residues. Trimming cost V 5 bases and J 5 bases, with 10 bases left between them. Germline lookup yields CDR1 SGHTA and CDR2 FQGTGA. The CDR3 loop is CASSIDSHNEQFF. Written as DNA, the CDR3 is TGTGCCAGCAGCATCGACTCGCACAATGAGCAGTTCTTC.

The chain is built from TRBV11-3 and TRBJ2-5, with 8 nucleotides matching TRBD1. Per germline, CDR1 SGHNT and CDR2 YENEEA. The CDR3 sequence is 14 residues long. V dropped 2 bases and J dropped 5; count of bases not matched to a gene: 4. Here the CDR3 reads CASSLQGAAETQYF. In DNA, the CDR3 is TGTGCCAGCAGCTTACAGGGGGCGGCGGAGACCCAGTACTTC.

The chain is built from TRBV4-2 and TRBJ2-1; 8 bases agree with TRBD2. The CDR3 has 16 amino acids. Germline V gives CDR1 LGHNA, CDR2 YNFKEQ. Trimming removed 1 base from V and 3 bases from J; junction bases left unmatched: 5. The CDR3 DNA sequence: TGTGCCAGCAGCCAAGTCGCGGGAGGCATCTACAATGAGCAGTTCTTC. It is translated as CASSQVAGGIYNEQFF.

The V and J genes are TRBV6-1 and TRBJ1-3, with D possibly being TRBD1 (5 bases). Germline V gene data show CDR1 as MNHNS and CDR2 as SASEGT. The V end lost 2 bases, the J end lost 10 bases, and 9 bases lay between the germline ends. The CDR3 is made up of 12 amino acids. The CDR3 region has the DNA TGTGCCAGCAGTGAAAGGGGTAGGACCATATATTTT. Translated, it gives CASSERGRTIYF.

The chain uses TRBV5-4 and TRBJ2-3, with TRBD2 matching 9 bases. The germline V gene has CDR1 SGHNT and CDR2 YYREEE (reference sequence). J was trimmed by 5 bases and V by 4 bases; bases with no gene match: 11. This CDR3 is 16 amino acids long. The CDR3 spells CASSRRGGPGGDTQYF. The CDR3 region has the DNA TGTGCCAGCAGCAGGCGGGGGGGTCCGGGAGGAGATACGCAGTATTTT.

The chain couples TRBV5-4 to TRBJ2-7; possible D gene TRBD1, 6 bases. The germline V gene encodes CDR1 SGHNT and CDR2 YYREEE (reference sequence). CDR3 length: 13 amino acids. V was shortened by 0 bases and J by 3 bases, with 7 bases between the two germline ends. CDR3 DNA sequence: TGTGCCAGCAGCTTGGGAGGGGGCTACGAGCAGTACTTC. It is translated as CASSLGGGYEQYF.